This T cell receptor (beta chain) was sequenced for a study of cytomegalovirus exposure and HLA in healthy donors (dated by TCRdb to 2017 to 2019). Describing the broader study: A later analysis indicated that the 120 validation repertoires were generated on the platform also employed for the 650 to 850 repertoires of the first cohort. The study was designed to test whether signatures of past pathogen exposure could be identified by cataloging public T cell receptors. In addition to the first cohort of 500 to 850 subjects, a separate validation cohort of 120 different subjects was used. To predict cytomegalovirus infection status, the study combined high-throughput TCR immunosequencing, statistical association of individual TCRs with disease status, and machine learning. Results and caveats for the whole study, not just this receptor: The validation cohort had no HLA typing available for a later analysis, so co-occurrence within that cohort was assessed over all 130 or so repertoires. Most TCR sequences were observed very rarely across donors, whereas some public TCRs were present in many individuals. The study gave a list of over 150 TCR beta chains associated with cytomegalovirus. Subsequent analysis determined that TCRs grouped into clusters in the first cohort also showed a tendency toward co-occurrence across the approximately 120 validation repertoires, and 85% to 95% of cluster scores exceeded 0. In vitro tests confirmed that three of the cytomegalovirus-associated TCR beta chains recognize cytomegalovirus antigens. The authors suggested that the approach could potentially be generalized to other disease states and immunological phenotypes. Cytomegalovirus status was reported to be diagnosed by the classifier with high specificity and sensitivity in both the original and validation cohorts.

Concerning this clone: Its recognized antigen is unknown. No base qualities exist here, and no much larger clone lies one base off it.

Separate from the approximately 700-subject first cohort, the validation cohort of roughly 130 subjects was the group to which the donors belonged. Libraries were prepared through the immunoSEQ multiplex PCR assay. On the authors' methods: A statistical classification framework was built for diagnosing cytomegalovirus status from the catalog of TCR beta chain sequences. TCRdb limited this immuneACCESS table to in-frame rearrangements with V and J called. A share of clones is missing; checked studies link under half to unresolved V genes, and the rest is unexplained. V and J calls and clone size are those listed in that table; D and trimming were worked out from the DNA. The table for this sample lists some 350,000 clones; roughly 87% of them were counted only once. The ten largest make up roughly 1.2% of the sample. CDR1 and CDR2 are read off the germline V gene as SNHLY and FYNNEI. Deletion took 2 bases off V and 5 bases off J, with a span of 6 bases between the germline ends. Measured from the cysteine to the phenylalanine, the CDR3 is 12 residues long. Only the CDR3 portion is preserved as DNA: 36 bases, with reading frame beginning at the first base.

This clonotype originated in a woman in her thirties in good health and CMV-seropositive. The chain is encoded by TRBV2 joined to TRBJ1-2; a confident D gene designation cannot be given. The sample taken for sequencing was PBMCs. The CDR3 protein: CASSETPYGYTF. The nucleotides read TGTGCCAGCAGTGAAACACCTTATGGCTACACCTTC.